The clone carrying this TCR beta chain has a count of ten or more. The data stem from a study of patients and donors after allogeneic stem cell transplantation. TCRdb used MiXCR to reprocess the RT-PCR reads, holding one entry per CDR3 protein. This sample has about 230,000 distinct CDR3 sequences, with roughly 15% found just once. The CDR3 is 16 residues long. Germline CDR1 is LGHNA and CDR2 is YNFKEQ. V was pared by 0 bases and J by 4 bases, with 7 bases of the junction left unmatched. The chain links TRBV4-2 to TRBJ1-2; 8 bases align to TRBD1. The material sequenced was blood, either unsorted or a sorted T cell fraction (not recorded which). The TCR was taken from a human donor who was either an allogeneic HSCT recipient or a stem cell or donor lymphocyte infusion donor (not recorded which). It is not recorded whose cells these are; they may come from a transplant donor. In nucleotides, the CDR3 is TGTGCCAGCAGCCAAGACCCGTCAGGGGGCGGCTATGGCTACACCTTC. This sequence encodes CASSQDPSGGGYGYTF.